This TCR beta chain was obtained from a study of shared clonotypes between healthy human individuals (dated by TCRdb to 2020 to 2021). In the study overall: The cohort comprised a couple of women and three men aged 18 to 49 years. For each donor, CD4 naive and CD4 memory were each run on three plates, CD8 naive on two plates, and CD8 memory on one plate. To estimate repertoire size and how much clonotypes are shared between individuals, the study performed deep sequencing of blood TCR repertoires from 4 to 6 healthy adults. Libraries were prepared and TCR repertoires were sequenced by different laboratories using diverse techniques, in order to increase sequencing depth and limit assay-specific biases. Leukapheresis yielded between about 0.94 and 8.9 billion PBMCs per donor. Study-level results and caveats: When several donors were compared, the shared fraction of clonotypes was around 5% for naive CD4, about 4% for naive CD8, roughly 2.5% for memory CD4, and 0.3% to 0.5% for memory CD8. Only blood was sampled, and tissue TCR repertoires likely differ from those in blood. Estimated clonotype richness was generally larger for naive than for memory subsets. Because the study included only a small number of donors, the genetic and exposure-history diversity represented was limited. Rarefaction of sorted-subset datasets indicated incomplete sequencing despite the large sequencing depth. Pairwise subsampling indicated that sequencing depth was expected to affect the degree of clonotype sharing among donors. Clonotypes shared by all four sorted-subset donors showed higher generation probabilities than non-shared clonotypes.

As concerns this clone: Its target antigen remains unknown. No much larger clonotype is one base removed from it; base qualities were not supplied. This CDR3 is also generated by other DNA sequences in the sample.

There are 14 amino acids in the CDR3, from cysteine to phenylalanine inclusive. Solely the CDR3 DNA is kept, with 42 bases framed from the first base. CDR1 and CDR2 (SGHRS, YFSETQ) derive from the germline V gene. Trimming accounts for 0 bases at V and 3 bases at J, while the number of junction bases matched to no gene is 2. Healthy HIV-negative adults with no recently reported acute infections or vaccinations were included as donors. Only Caucasian adults living in Nashville, Tennessee, USA were represented among the donors. CD4+ T cells were enriched through magnetic negative selection, after which naive cells were positively selected on CD45RA and the remaining negative fraction served as the memory subset. After blood collection by leukapheresis, PBMCs were isolated using Ficoll-Histopaque density gradient centrifugation and then cryopreserved in the vapor phase of liquid nitrogen. Analytical flow cytometry was used to check the purity and quantity of each magnetically sorted T cell population. Genomic DNA was isolated from every sorted fraction and measured by UV absorbance on a Nanodrop 2000c.

Using the deep immunoSEQ assay, multiplex PCR amplified TCR CDR3 regions from genomic DNA. Genomic DNA extracted from each cell subset was distributed evenly over all wells of several immunoSEQ 96-well plates, and each plate served as one replicate. For sorted subsets, about 0.2 ug genomic DNA, equal to 25,000 to 35,000 T cell genomes, was loaded into each replicate PCR. Purified libraries were quantified with a Qubit 3.0 fluorometer, sized on a Bioanalyzer 2100, and re-quantified with the KAPA Library Quantification kit. Each immunoSEQ 96-well plate was sequenced on its own single-read 150-cycle Illumina NextSeq 550 flow cell. The paper's processing steps were these. Because the immunoSEQ output held only junctional sequences and lacked quality scores, the filtering could not match the filtering applied to full-length reads. Sequences were annotated with PyIR, a Python wrapper for IgBLAST v1.9, and V/J genes and CDR3 were assigned using IMGT germline references. Reads were removed for weak V/J assignments (E-value above 1e-6), missing CDR3, stop codons, out-of-frame junctions, or ambiguous translated residues. A V3J clonotype was defined by an identical inferred V gene, J gene, and CDR3 amino acid sequence. The percentage overlap between two repertoires was calculated by dividing the number of shared unique clonotypes by the size of the smaller repertoire. Three approaches were used to assess repertoire richness: RTK rarefaction, the Chao1 estimator, and Recon v2.1 estimates of unobserved clonotypes. Generation probabilities were computed with OLGA for all TCRbeta clonotypes obtained by the gDNA method from a handful of donors. TCRdb took over this immuneACCESS table, retaining in-frame rearrangements with V and J assigned. Such tables are incomplete; in checked studies, under half of the missing clones stem from an unresolved V gene, and the remainder is unexplained. From that table come the V and J calls and clone size; the DNA was used to work out D and trimming. The sample table contains roughly 2.2 million clones; only one count was recorded for just under 95% of them. In total, the top ten clones hold 0.37% of the sample.

The receptor comes from a man between 18 and 29 years old in good health. Some clones in this sample may be carry-over from other donors' samples. The sequencing input was naive CD4+ T cells from PBMCs. The cell subset or site label of this sample denotes: CD45RA+ positively selected. Recombination joined TRBV5-1 with TRBJ2-7; 8 bases in between match TRBD1. The CDR3 reads CASSLEQGGYEQYF. The nucleotide sequence reads TGCGCCAGCAGCTTGGAACAGGGGGGCTACGAGCAGTACTTC.